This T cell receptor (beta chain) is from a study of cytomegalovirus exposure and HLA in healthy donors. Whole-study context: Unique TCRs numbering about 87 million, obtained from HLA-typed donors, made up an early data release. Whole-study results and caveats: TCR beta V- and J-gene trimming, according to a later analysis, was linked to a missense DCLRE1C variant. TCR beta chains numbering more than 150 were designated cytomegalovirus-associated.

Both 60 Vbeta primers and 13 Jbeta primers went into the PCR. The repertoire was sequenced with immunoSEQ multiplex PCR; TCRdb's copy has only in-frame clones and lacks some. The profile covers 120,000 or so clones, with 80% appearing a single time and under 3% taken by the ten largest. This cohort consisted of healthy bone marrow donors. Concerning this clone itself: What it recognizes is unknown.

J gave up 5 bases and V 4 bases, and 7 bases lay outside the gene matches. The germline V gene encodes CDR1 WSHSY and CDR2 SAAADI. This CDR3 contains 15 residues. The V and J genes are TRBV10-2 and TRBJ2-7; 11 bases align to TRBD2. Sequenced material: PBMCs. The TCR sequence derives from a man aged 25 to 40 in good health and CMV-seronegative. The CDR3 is CASSGSLAGVDEQYF. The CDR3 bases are TGCGCCAGCAGTGGATCACTAGCGGGAGTAGACGAGCAGTACTTC.